This paragraph covers one T cell receptor (beta chain) sequence. The antigen is unknown. Clones were sequenced by immunoSEQ multiplex PCR, and TCRdb holds only the in-frame ones, with some missing. The data show fewer than 700,000 clones, about 95% seen once. CDR3 size: 15 residues. Deletions cut 4 bases from V and 5 bases from J, with 18 bases between. CDR1 and CDR2 (germline): LNHNV, YYDKDF (reference sequence). CD45RO-negative CD8 cells positively selected for CCR7 made up the naive population, which excluded terminally differentiated effector memory CD45RA+ cells. This sample is part of a study of shared clonotypes between healthy human individuals. Study-wide findings and caveats: Naive subsets generally had larger estimated richness than memory subsets.

The sequencing sample was made of naive CD8+ T cells sorted from blood. This rearrangement joins TRBV15 to TRBJ2-7; TRBD1 might be the D (6 bases). The clonotype originates from a young woman in good health. This chain's CDR3 is CATSTGTTRVDEQYF. In DNA, the CDR3 is TGTGCCACCAGCACCGGGACAACCAGGGTGGACGAGCAGTACTTC.